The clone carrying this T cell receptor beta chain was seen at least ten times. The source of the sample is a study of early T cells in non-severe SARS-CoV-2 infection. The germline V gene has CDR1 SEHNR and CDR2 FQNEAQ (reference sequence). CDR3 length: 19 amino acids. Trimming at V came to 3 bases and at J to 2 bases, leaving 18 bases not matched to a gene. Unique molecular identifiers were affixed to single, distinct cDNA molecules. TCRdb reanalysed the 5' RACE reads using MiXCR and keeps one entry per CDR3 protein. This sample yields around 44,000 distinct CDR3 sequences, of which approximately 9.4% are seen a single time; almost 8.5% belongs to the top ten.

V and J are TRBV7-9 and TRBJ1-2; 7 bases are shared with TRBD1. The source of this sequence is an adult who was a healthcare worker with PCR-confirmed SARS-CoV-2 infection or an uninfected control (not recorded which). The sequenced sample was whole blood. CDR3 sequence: CASSFQGLRDRKMNYGYTF. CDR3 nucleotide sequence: TGTGCCAGCAGCTTTCAAGGCCTCCGGGACAGAAAAATGAACTATGGCTACACCTTC. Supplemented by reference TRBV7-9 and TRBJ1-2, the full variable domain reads DTGVSQNPRHKITKRGQNVTFRCDPISEHNRLYWYRQTLGQGPEFLTYFQNEAQLEKSRLLSDRFSAERPKGSFSTLEIQRTEQGDSAMYLCASSFQGLRDRKMNYGYTFGSGTRLTVV.